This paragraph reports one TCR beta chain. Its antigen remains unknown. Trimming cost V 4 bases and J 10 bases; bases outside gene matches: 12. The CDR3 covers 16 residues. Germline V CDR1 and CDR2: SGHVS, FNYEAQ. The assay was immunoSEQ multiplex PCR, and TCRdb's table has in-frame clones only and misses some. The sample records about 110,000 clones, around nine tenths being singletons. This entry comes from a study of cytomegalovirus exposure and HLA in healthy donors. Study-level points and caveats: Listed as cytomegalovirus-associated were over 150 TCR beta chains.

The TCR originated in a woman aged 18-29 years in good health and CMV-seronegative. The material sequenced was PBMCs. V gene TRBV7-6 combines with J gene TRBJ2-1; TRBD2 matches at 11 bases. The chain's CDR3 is CASSSGLAGGPGEQFF. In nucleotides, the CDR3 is TGTGCCAGCAGCTCGGGTCTAGCGGGAGGCCCTGGAGAGCAGTTCTTC.